This T cell receptor (beta chain) was recovered during a study of control samples from healthy donors and cancer patients. Profiled with immunoSEQ multiplex PCR; TCRdb holds only in-frame clones, not every one. The sample gives about 200,000 clones, 91% of which show up once; 1.5% to 2% is in the top ten. The ends were cut back, 4 bases at V and 2 bases at J, with 19 bases in the middle. Germline V CDR1 and CDR2: MNHNS, SASEGT. The CDR3 spans 17 residues. Sequences were obtained from blood. The chain links TRBV6-1 to TRBJ2-3, with D maybe TRBD2 (6 bases). This sequence was found in a man under 40 in good health. The CDR3 DNA is TGTGCCAGCAGTGTAGGTGCGCGGGACTCCATCACAGATACGCAGTATTTT. Translated: CASSVGARDSITDTQYF.